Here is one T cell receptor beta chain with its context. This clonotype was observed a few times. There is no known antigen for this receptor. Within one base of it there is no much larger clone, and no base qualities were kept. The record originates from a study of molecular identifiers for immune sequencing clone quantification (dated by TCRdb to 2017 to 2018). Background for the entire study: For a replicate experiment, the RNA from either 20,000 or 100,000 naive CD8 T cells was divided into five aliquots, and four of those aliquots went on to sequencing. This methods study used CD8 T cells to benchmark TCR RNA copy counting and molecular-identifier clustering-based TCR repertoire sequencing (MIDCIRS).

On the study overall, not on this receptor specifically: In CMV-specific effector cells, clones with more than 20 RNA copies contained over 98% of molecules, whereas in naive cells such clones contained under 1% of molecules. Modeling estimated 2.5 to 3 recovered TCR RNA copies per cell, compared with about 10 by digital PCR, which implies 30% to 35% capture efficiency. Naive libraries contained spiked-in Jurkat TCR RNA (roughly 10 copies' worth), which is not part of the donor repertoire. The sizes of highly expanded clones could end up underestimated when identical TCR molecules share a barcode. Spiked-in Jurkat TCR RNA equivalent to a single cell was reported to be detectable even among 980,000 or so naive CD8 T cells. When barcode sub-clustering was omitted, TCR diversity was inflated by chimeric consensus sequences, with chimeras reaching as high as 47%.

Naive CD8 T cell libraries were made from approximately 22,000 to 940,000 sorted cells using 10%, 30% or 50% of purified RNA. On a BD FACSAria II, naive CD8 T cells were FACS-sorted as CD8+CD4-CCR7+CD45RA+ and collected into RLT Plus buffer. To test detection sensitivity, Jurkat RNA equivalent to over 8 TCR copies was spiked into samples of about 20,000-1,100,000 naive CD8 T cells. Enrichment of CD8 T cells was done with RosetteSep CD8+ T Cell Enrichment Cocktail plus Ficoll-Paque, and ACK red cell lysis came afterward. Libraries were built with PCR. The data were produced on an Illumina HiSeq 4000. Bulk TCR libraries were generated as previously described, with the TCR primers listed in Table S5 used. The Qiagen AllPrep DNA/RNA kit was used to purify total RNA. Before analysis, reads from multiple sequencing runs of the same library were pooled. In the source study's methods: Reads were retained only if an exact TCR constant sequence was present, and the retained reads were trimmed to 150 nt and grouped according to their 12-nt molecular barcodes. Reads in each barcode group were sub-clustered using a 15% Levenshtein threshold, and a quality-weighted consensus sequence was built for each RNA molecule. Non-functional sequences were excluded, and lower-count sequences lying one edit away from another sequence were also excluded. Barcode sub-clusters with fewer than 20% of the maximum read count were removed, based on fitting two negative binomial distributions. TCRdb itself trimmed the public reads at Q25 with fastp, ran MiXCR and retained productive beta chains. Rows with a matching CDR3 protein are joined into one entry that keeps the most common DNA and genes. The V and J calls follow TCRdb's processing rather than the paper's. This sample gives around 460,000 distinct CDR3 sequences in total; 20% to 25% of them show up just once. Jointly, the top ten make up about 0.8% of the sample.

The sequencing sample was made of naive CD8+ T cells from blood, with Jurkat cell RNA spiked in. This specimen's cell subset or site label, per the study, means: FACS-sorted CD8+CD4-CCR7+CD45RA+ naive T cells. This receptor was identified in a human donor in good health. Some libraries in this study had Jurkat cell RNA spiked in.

The CDR3 amino acid sequence is: CASSPPAGNYGYTF. The sequenced DNA is TGTGCCAGCTCACCACCGGCGGGGAACTATGGCTACACCTTC. The sequence links TRBV18 to TRBJ1-2; no D segment can be confidently identified. The germline V gene sets CDR1 to KGHSH and CDR2 to LQKENI. At the junction V is shortened by 0 bases and J by 2 bases, with 7 bases in between. Measured from the cysteine to the phenylalanine, the CDR3 is 14 residues long. Just the 42-base CDR3 DNA is kept, in frame starting at base 1.